This T cell receptor beta chain was sequenced in a study of OX40 agonist ivuxolimab in advanced cancers. Describing the broader study: Ivuxolimab was an agonistic, fully human IgG2 monoclonal antibody directed against OX40 (CD134), a costimulatory receptor. Intravenous ivuxolimab was administered to patients every 2 weeks at six dose levels: 0.01, 0.1, 0.3, 1.5, 3 and 10 mg/kg. Of the 50 to 55 patients in dose escalation, about 20 had hepatocellular carcinoma, some 15 had melanoma, 9 had renal cell carcinoma and 9 had head and neck cancer. In the dose-escalation cohort, approximately 83% of patients were male, and the mean age was approximately 60 years with a range of about 20 to 80. Patients were allowed to have had prior anti-PD-1, anti-PD-L1 or anti-CTLA-4 therapy, and 40% to 45% of the dose-escalation patients had been treated with checkpoint inhibitors. Partial responses occurred in three dose-escalation patients: two with cutaneous melanoma and one with hepatocellular carcinoma. The purpose of peripheral TCRbeta sequencing was to test whether ivuxolimab changed TCR sequence diversity and led to clonal T-cell expansion. The paper reports the monotherapy dose-escalation portion (N of about 50 patients) of the phase I ivuxolimab trial. The full study reports these points: After ivuxolimab, CD8+ T cells had more expanded clones than CD4+ T cells on average. The antigen specificity of the peripheral T cells that underwent clonal expansion was not determined. At doses from 0.1 to 3.0 mg/kg, clonal expansion was seen in both CD4+ and CD8+ blood T cells between baseline and week 6. Low levels of normalized T-cell clonal expansion were also seen in some patients who did not respond. In the 0.1-3.0 mg/kg groups, partial responders were among the patients with the lowest normalized peripheral clonal expansion, particularly in CD8+ T cells.

To note about this clone: Its specific antigen is unknown. No quality values exist for individual bases; no much larger clone is one base distant.

The trial excluded patients who had a history of autoimmune disease or were on systemic immunosuppression. Peripheral blood for TCR sequencing was collected from all dose cohorts at baseline, on cycle 4 day 1, and on cycle 7 day 1. The samples were drawn from a first-in-human, open-label, multicenter phase I dose-escalation trial of ivuxolimab. Adults with locally advanced or metastatic melanoma, renal cell carcinoma, hepatocellular carcinoma or head and neck squamous cell carcinoma were enrolled in the trial. Before TCR sequencing, CD4+ and CD8+ T cells were separately sorted from peripheral blood. The CDR3 measures 16 amino acids from cysteine to phenylalanine. CDR3 DNA only is kept here, 48 bases in frame from base 1. Reading the germline V gene gives CDR1 SGHRS and CDR2 YFSETQ. The junction carries 17 bases between V and J, which are trimmed by 4 bases and 1 base respectively. To sequence the TCRbeta CDR3 region, genomic DNA was isolated from the sorted cells. The immunoSEQ Assay was used for sequencing of TCRbeta CDR3 regions. Sourced from immuneACCESS, this table was stored by TCRdb with only in-frame sequences that have V and J called. A share of the clones is absent; for the studies checked, an unresolved V gene accounts for under half, and the remainder has no known explanation. Recorded for this sample are 60,000 to 90,000 clones; roughly 84% of them occurred a single time. The ten largest clones take up 5.5% to 6.5% of the sample.

Sample: CD4+ or CD8+ T cells sorted from blood, taken in a trial of the OX40 agonist ivuxolimab. The chain is made from TRBV5-1 and TRBJ1-1, with the D gene not clear enough to name. This TCR derives from an adult with an advanced solid tumor such as melanoma, head and neck, liver or kidney cancer. The CDR3: CASSREGASSNTEAFF. Read as DNA, the sequence is TGCGCCAGCAGCCGGGAGGGAGCATCATCGAACACTGAAGCTTTCTTT.